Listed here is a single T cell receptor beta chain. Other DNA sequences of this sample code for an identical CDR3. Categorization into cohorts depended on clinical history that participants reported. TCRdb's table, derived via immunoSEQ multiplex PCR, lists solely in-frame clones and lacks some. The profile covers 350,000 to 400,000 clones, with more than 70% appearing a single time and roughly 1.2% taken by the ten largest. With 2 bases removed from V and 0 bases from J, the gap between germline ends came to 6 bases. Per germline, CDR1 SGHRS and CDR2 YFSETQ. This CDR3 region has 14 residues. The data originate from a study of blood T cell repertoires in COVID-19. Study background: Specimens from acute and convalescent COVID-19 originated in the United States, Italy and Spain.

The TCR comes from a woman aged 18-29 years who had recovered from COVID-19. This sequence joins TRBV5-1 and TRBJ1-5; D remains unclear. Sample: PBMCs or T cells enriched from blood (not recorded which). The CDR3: CASSFGDSNQPQHF. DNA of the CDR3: TGCGCCAGCAGCTTTGGAGATAGCAATCAGCCCCAGCATTTT. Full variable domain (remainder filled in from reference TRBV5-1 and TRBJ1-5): KAGVTQTPRYLIKTRGQQVTLSCSPISGHRSVSWYQQTPGQGLQFLFEYFSETQRNKGNFPGRFSGRQFSNSRSEMNVSTLELGDSALYLCASSFGDSNQPQHFGDGTRLSIL.